Each of the 27 T cell receptor beta chains below was sequenced from the same sample in a study of T cell repertoires in cytomegalovirus infection. Via MiXCR, TCRdb re-called the reads, giving one row per CDR3 protein. In the table there are around 200,000 distinct CDR3 sequences, approximately 18% of which are singletons. Material for sequencing was CD8+ T cells from PBMCs. The receptors originated from a human donor in good health (CMV status not recorded). Some clones in this sample may be carry-over from other donors' samples.

The V and J genes are TRBV7-2 and TRBJ2-4, with TRBD1 matching over 9 bases. This CDR3 contains 15 residues. The V segment lost 1 base and the J segment 8 bases; nucleotides outside the gene matches: 6. Per germline, CDR1 SGHTA and CDR2 FQGNSA. This chain's CDR3 is CASSLEGQGWHIQYF. CDR3 in DNA: TGTGCCAGCAGCTTAGAGGGACAGGGCTGGCACATTCAGTACTTC.

The chain joins TRBV20-1 to TRBJ2-1, with 8 bases that match TRBD2. V shed 4 bases and J 2 bases; nucleotides not matched to a gene: 7. This CDR3 spans 15 amino acids. Per germline, CDR1 DFQATT and CDR2 SNEGSKA (reference sequence). CDR3 DNA sequence: TGCAGTGCTATCGCCCCGGGGGGGACCTACAATGAGCAGTTCTTC. This encodes CSAIAPGGTYNEQFF.

This clonotype has more than one count but fewer than ten. The chain has TRBV23-1 and TRBJ2-3, with a tentative D call TRBD1 (6 bases). Being an ORF, TRBV23-1 has a function that is uncertain. The V and J ends lost 3 bases and 2 bases respectively, with 12 bases between them. The CDR3 is 15 amino acids. The CDR3 spells CASSHGTPNTDTQYF. The CDR3, as DNA: TGCGCCAGCAGTCACGGGACACCGAACACAGATACGCAGTATTTT.

The chain recombines TRBV6-2 or TRBV6-3 with TRBJ2-5; D unclear. CDR3 size: 11 residues. The germline V gene has CDR1 MNHEY and CDR2 SVGEGT. Trimming took off 7 bases at V and 5 bases at J, with 8 bases between the two ends. The CDR3 DNA reads TGTGCCAGCATATTGGGGGAGACCCAGTACTTC. Translated: CASILGETQYF.

This clonotype was seen a few times. V gene TRBV7-8 combines with J gene TRBJ2-5; a possible D gene is TRBD2 (5 bases). This CDR3 spans 12 amino acids. Germline V gene data show CDR1 as SGHVS and CDR2 as FQNEAQ. The ends were cut back, 5 bases at V and 5 bases at J, with 9 bases in the middle. This CDR3 is CASSGTGETQYF. The DNA for the CDR3 is TGTGCCAGCAGCGGCACGGGGGAGACCCAGTACTTC.

The rearrangement links TRBV6-2 or TRBV6-3 to TRBJ1-3; 9 bases are a match to TRBD1. The CDR3 has 18 residues. Germline values: CDR1 MNHEY, CDR2 SVGEGT. V shed 8 bases, J shed 0 bases, and the junction held 14 bases outside the gene matches. The CDR3 protein is CASAPGQGLILSGNTIYF. In DNA form, the CDR3 reads TGTGCCAGCGCTCCGGGACAGGGTCTAATTCTCTCTGGAAACACCATATATTTT.

This clonotype was recorded a few times. The V call is TRBV20-1, the J call TRBJ1-6, with D uncertain. The germline V and J ends were trimmed by 1 base and 0 bases, with 16 bases remaining between them. The CDR3 length is 18 residues. Germline V CDR1 and CDR2: DFQATT, SNEGSKA (reference sequence). CDR3 loop: CSARVILSGSSYNSPLHF. The CDR3 coding sequence is TGCAGTGCTAGAGTTATTCTTTCCGGCAGCTCCTATAATTCACCCCTCCACTTT.

J is TRBJ1-1 and V is TRBV28; 9 bases align to TRBD1. J was trimmed by 0 bases and V by 1 base; bases with no gene match: 6. The CDR3 has 17 residues. Per germline, CDR1 MDHEN and CDR2 SYDVKM. The CDR3 loop is CASSLFSGTGLNTEAFF. The CDR3 coding sequence is TGTGCCAGCAGTTTATTTTCGGGGACAGGGTTGAACACTGAAGCTTTCTTT.

CDR3 coding DNA: TGTGCCAGCAGTTTATCACAGGAAAACATTCAGTACTTC. This gives the protein CASSLSQENIQYF. J is TRBJ2-4 and V is TRBV27, with a weak D call TRBD1 (5 bases). This CDR3 has 13 amino acids. Per germline, CDR1 MNHEY and CDR2 SMNVEV (reference sequence). Trimming cost V 0 bases and J 5 bases, with 5 bases left between them.

Only a few counts were recorded for this clonotype. The V and J genes are TRBV29-1 and TRBJ2-7, with a possible D match to TRBD2 (5 bases). CDR3 length: 14 amino acids. Germline CDR1 SQVTM, CDR2 ANQGSEA. V shed 2 bases and J shed 0 bases, with 11 bases lying between them. DNA of the CDR3: TGCAGCGTTGAACGAGGGCTCGTCTCCTACGAGCAGTACTTC. This codes for CSVERGLVSYEQYF.

This clonotype was counted a few times. The J gene is TRBJ2-7, the V gene TRBV4-1, with TRBD2 as a possible D gene (6 bases). Trimming removed 0 bases from V and 0 bases from J, with 9 bases in between. CDR3 length: 15 residues. The V gene's germline CDR1 is MGHRA and CDR2 YSYEKL. DNA for the CDR3: TGCGCCAGCAGCCAAGAGGGACTTGTCTCCTACGAGCAGTACTTC. Its translation is CASSQEGLVSYEQYF.

In its sample, this clonotype was seen a few times. The gene calls are TRBV5-8 and TRBJ2-1; 10 nucleotides line up with TRBD1. Germline assignment: CDR1 SGHTS and CDR2 YDEGEE. The CDR3 sequence is 14 residues long. V lost 3 bases, J lost 6 bases, and 3 bases stayed unmatched. The CDR3 sequence: CASSSGTGANEQFF. The CDR3 DNA reads as TGTGCCAGCAGCTCCGGGACAGGGGCCAATGAGCAGTTCTTC.

The gene calls are TRBV9 and TRBJ2-1; possible D gene TRBD1, 6 bases. This CDR3 region has 13 residues. V gave up 5 bases and J gave up 7 bases, with 13 bases separating them. Germline loops: CDR1 SGDLS, CDR2 YYNGEE. The CDR3 protein is CASSINTGNEQFF. CDR3 coding DNA: TGTGCCAGCAGTATAAACACAGGGAATGAGCAGTTCTTC.

This clonotype has only a few counts. The chain joins TRBV7-2 to TRBJ2-1, with D perhaps matching TRBD2 (6 bases). V was cut by 6 bases and J by 0 bases, with 15 bases left in between. The CDR3 has 16 residues. The V gene's germline CDR1 is SGHTA and CDR2 FQGNSA. The CDR3 nucleotides read TGTGCCAGCAGGTTTACTAGCTCTGACTCCTACAATGAGCAGTTCTTC. Its translation is CASRFTSSDSYNEQFF.

This clonotype was observed a handful of times. J is TRBJ2-2 and V is TRBV29-1; D is perhaps TRBD1 (5 bases). V lost 4 bases to trimming and J lost 4 bases, with 10 bases between them. Germline CDR1 reads SQVTM; CDR2 reads ANQGSEA. CDR3 length: 13 amino acids. The CDR3 sequence is CSVVDRFTGELFF. CDR3 nucleotides: TGCAGCGTTGTTGACAGATTCACCGGGGAGCTGTTTTTT.

This clonotype was observed a handful of times. The rearrangement joins TRBV9 to TRBJ2-1; 9 nucleotides align to TRBD2. V lost 0 bases and J lost 8; bases outside the gene matches: 3. The CDR3 sequence is 14 residues long. Germline CDR1 reads SGDLS; CDR2 reads YYNGEE. CDR3 bases: TGTGCCAGCAGCGTAGGACTAGCGGACGATGAGCAGTTCTTC. It encodes CASSVGLADDEQFF.

The chain recombines TRBV7-9 with TRBJ2-1; TRBD1 or TRBD2 may be the D gene (6 bases each). The germline V and J ends were trimmed by 5 bases and 1 base, with 15 bases remaining between them. Per the germline V gene, CDR1 is SEHNR and CDR2 is FQNEAQ (reference sequence). The CDR3 runs to 16 residues. The CDR3 region is CASSPEGGKSYNEQFF. The DNA of the CDR3 is TGTGCCAGCAGCCCCGAGGGGGGAAAATCCTACAATGAGCAGTTCTTC.

CDR3 residues: CASSDSIHAGELFF. Here the CDR3 DNA reads TGTGCCAGCAGTGACTCCATCCACGCCGGGGAGCTGTTTTTT. The V and J genes are TRBV6-4 and TRBJ2-2, with no clear D. Germline CDR1 is MRHNA and CDR2 is SNTAGT. Trimming removed 0 bases from V and 6 bases from J, with 8 bases in between. This CDR3 comprises 14 residues.

Only a few counts were recorded for this clonotype. In DNA form, the CDR3 reads TGTGCCAGCAGTTACCCCCCGGACCCCTCCTACGAGCAGTACTTC. It encodes CASSYPPDPSYEQYF. The chain uses TRBV6-2 or TRBV6-3 and TRBJ2-7; D unclear. Germline-derived CDR1 and CDR2 are MNHEY and SVGEGT. This CDR3 is built from 15 residues. V shed 2 bases and J shed 0 bases, with 11 bases lying between them.

The V call is TRBV20-1, the J call TRBJ1-5, with D tentatively TRBD1 (5 bases). Germline CDR1 is DFQATT and CDR2 is SNEGSKA (reference sequence). The V and J ends lost 5 bases and 2 bases respectively, with 13 bases between them. This CDR3 has 14 amino acids. The CDR3 reads CSADWGVGNQPQHF. In DNA, the CDR3 is TGCAGTGCTGACTGGGGGGTGGGCAATCAGCCCCAGCATTTT.

This clonotype was picked up a small number of times. This chain links TRBV7-2 with TRBJ1-2; no reliable D call. V was trimmed by 2 bases and J by 3 bases, leaving 13 bases between them. The germline CDR1 and CDR2 sequences are SGHTA and FQGNSA. CDR3 length: 15 residues. This CDR3 reads CASSLRSSGDYGYTF. As DNA, the CDR3 is TGTGCCAGCAGCTTAAGGTCATCGGGCGACTATGGCTACACCTTC.

The V and J genes are TRBV4-1 and TRBJ2-7; 7 bases are shared with TRBD2. Unmatched junction bases numbered 5, after V lost 0 bases and J lost 6 bases. Germline CDR1 reads MGHRA; CDR2 reads YSYEKL. The CDR3 covers 14 residues. CDR3 coding DNA: TGCGCCAGCAGCCAAGAGTCAGCGGGGTTCGAGCAGTACTTC. It translates to CASSQESAGFEQYF.

This clonotype was counted at least ten times. The chain employs TRBV7-2 and TRBJ2-7, with D unresolved. The CDR3 contains 14 residues. Germline V gene lookup returns CDR1 SGHTA and CDR2 FQGNSA. The ends were cut back, 2 bases at V and 5 bases at J, with 13 bases in the middle. In nucleotides, the CDR3 is TGTGCCAGCAGCTTATCCCTGACAATCCACGAGCAGTACTTC. It translates to CASSLSLTIHEQYF. Full variable domain (rest looked up from reference TRBV7-2 and TRBJ2-7): GAGVSQSPSNKVTEKGKDVELRCDPISGHTALYWYRQSLGQGLEFLIYFQGNSAPDKSGLPSDRFSAERTGGSVSTLTIQRTQQEDSAVYLCASSLSLTIHEQYFGPGTRLTVT.

This clonotype has more than one count but fewer than ten. The chain joins TRBV7-9 to TRBJ2-7, with TRBD1 identical over 7 bases. The CDR3 totals 16 residues. The V gene end was trimmed by 5 bases and the J gene end by 0 bases; junction bases not matched to a gene: 10. From germline, CDR1 is SEHNR and CDR2 FQNEAQ (reference sequence). Here the CDR3 reads CASSPRQGINSYEQYF. For the CDR3, the DNA is TGTGCCAGCAGCCCTCGACAGGGCATAAACTCCTACGAGCAGTACTTC.

The J gene is TRBJ2-7, the V gene TRBV28, with D maybe TRBD1 (6 bases). The ends were cut back, 5 bases at V and 4 bases at J, with 21 bases in the middle. CDR1 is MDHEN, CDR2 SYDVKM, per germline. CDR3 size: 16 residues. The CDR3 here is CASSPLPGTPGYEQYF. CDR3 coding DNA: TGTGCCAGCAGTCCCCTCCCCGGGACACCCGGTTACGAGCAGTACTTC.

The V and J genes are TRBV28 and TRBJ2-7, with TRBD1 matching over 11 bases. The junction had 8 bases not matched to a gene; V was cut back by 6 bases and J by 7 bases. The CDR3 has 14 residues. Germline V gene sequence: CDR1 MDHEN, CDR2 SYDVKM. CDR3 DNA: TGTGCCAGCAGCCCCGGACAGGGGGCGCGGGAGCAGTACTTC. Protein product: CASSPGQGAREQYF.

The chain combines TRBV6-2 or TRBV6-3 with TRBJ2-3, with 7 bases aligning to TRBD1. This CDR3 contains 14 residues. Germline V gene lookup returns CDR1 MNHEY and CDR2 SVGEGT. After removal of 6 bases from V and 6 bases from J, the junction contained 9 bases not matched to a gene. CDR3 coding DNA: TGTGCCAGCAGGATCCCCGCCAGGGGGGATACGCAGTATTTT. Translating gives CASRIPARGDTQYF.